This is a list of T cell receptor beta chains from one sample in a study of T cells in Graves' hyperthyroidism and ophthalmopathy. TCRdb processed the multiplex PCR reads anew with MiXCR; each CDR3 protein has one entry. The sample lists fewer than 550,000 distinct CDR3 sequences; more than 15% were seen once. Source material: blood. These receptors all stem from a young woman with Graves' hyperthyroidism. CDR3s include the opening cysteine and the closing phenylalanine or tryptophan. D genes are given only for firm matches. Only part of the rows carry a size: once, few, many, or a class if the clone is expanded.

clone size	D gene	V gene	J gene	CDR3 protein	CDR3 DNA
few	NA	TRBV5-8	TRBJ1-1	CASSEGPNTEAFF	TGTGCCAGCAGCGAGGGCCCTAACACTGAAGCTTTCTTT
NA	NA	TRBV3-1	TRBJ1-5	CASSPLGNQPQHF	TGTGCCAGCAGCCCCCTGGGCAATCAGCCCCAGCATTTT
NA	TRBD2	TRBV6-1	TRBJ2-3	CASTYSGSTDTQYF	TGTGCCAGCACTTATAGCGGGAGTACAGATACGCAGTATTTT
many	NA	TRBV7-3	TRBJ2-2	CASSFGGSGELFF	TGTGCCAGCAGTTTCGGGGGATCCGGGGAGCTGTTTTTT
many	NA	TRBV11-2	TRBJ2-7	CASSLVGKTYEQYF	TGTGCCAGCAGCTTAGTAGGGAAAACCTACGAGCAGTACTTC
few	NA	TRBV11-2	TRBJ1-5	CASSTAGRQPQHF	TGTGCCAGTAGTACCGCTGGGAGGCAGCCCCAGCATTTT
NA	NA	TRBV7-2	TRBJ1-5	CASSPRRGAGGGNQPQHF	TGTGCCAGCAGCCCAAGGCGCGGGGCGGGGGGGGGCAATCAGCCCCAGCATTTT
many	TRBD2	TRBV6-1	TRBJ2-3	CASSYDPGGSTDTQYF	TGTGCCAGCAGTTACGACCCGGGGGGGAGCACAGATACGCAGTATTTT
many	TRBD1	TRBV12-3/TRBV12-4	TRBJ2-3	CASRGGTGDTDTQYF	TGTGCCAGCAGGGGTGGGACAGGGGACACAGATACGCAGTATTTT
NA	NA	TRBV28	TRBJ2-4	CASSGGGSGAKNIQYF	TGTGCCAGCAGTGGTGGAGGTTCGGGGGCCAAAAACATTCAGTACTTC
few	TRBD1	TRBV10-2	TRBJ2-1	CASSDAGTGVDEQFF	TGCGCCAGCAGTGATGCCGGGACAGGGGTCGATGAGCAGTTCTTC
NA	NA	TRBV5-8	TRBJ1-2	CASSLDPGSLYGYTF	TGTGCCAGCAGCTTGGACCCCGGATCCCTCTATGGCTACACCTTC
many	TRBD2	TRBV20-1	TRBJ2-7	CSARAGATSGSLVYEQYF	TGCAGTGCTAGAGCCGGAGCGACTAGCGGGAGTCTGGTCTACGAGCAGTACTTC
few	TRBD1	TRBV27	TRBJ1-2	CASSLRDRPPYGYTF	TGTGCCAGCAGTTTACGGGACAGACCCCCCTATGGCTACACCTTC
few	NA	TRBV3-1	TRBJ1-1	CASSQKAGTEAFF	TGTGCCAGCAGCCAGAAAGCGGGGACTGAAGCTTTCTTT
few	TRBD1	TRBV19	TRBJ2-1	CASSPGTVFNEQFF	TGTGCCAGTAGTCCCGGGACAGTTTTCAATGAGCAGTTCTTC
NA	NA	TRBV5-1	TRBJ1-2	CASSLQGRDYTF	TGCGCCAGCAGCTTGCAGGGGAGGGACTACACCTTC
many	TRBD1	TRBV28	TRBJ1-2	CASSLDRDVFYTF	TGTGCCAGCAGTTTAGACAGGGACGTATTCTACACCTTC
NA	NA	TRBV24-1	TRBJ1-2	CATSDTERGGYTF	TGTGCCACCAGTGATACGGAAAGAGGTGGCTACACCTTC
many	NA	TRBV27	TRBJ1-2	CASSSFLLDGNYGYTF	TGTGCCAGCAGTTCCTTCCTCCTCGACGGGAACTATGGCTACACCTTC
NA	NA	TRBV9	TRBJ2-4	CASSRQGGATKNIQYF	TGTGCCAGCAGCCGCCAGGGGGGCGCAACCAAAAACATTCAGTACTTC
many	TRBD2	TRBV5-1	TRBJ2-1	CASSRTSGSYNEQFF	TGCGCCAGCAGCCGTACTAGCGGGAGCTACAATGAGCAGTTCTTC
many	NA	TRBV6-2/TRBV6-3	TRBJ1-1	CASSSLGPVNTEAFF	TGTGCCAGCAGTTCGCTCGGGCCGGTGAACACTGAAGCTTTCTTT
many	NA	TRBV28	TRBJ2-2	CASTETNTGELFF	TGTGCCAGCACAGAAACGAACACCGGGGAGCTGTTTTTT
many	TRBD2	TRBV10-3	TRBJ2-5	CAIAGGQQGNQETQYF	TGTGCCATCGCGGGGGGGCAACAGGGGAATCAAGAGACCCAGTACTTC
NA	NA	TRBV11-2	TRBJ2-4	CASSLDPFLRTVEGSLNIQYF	TGTGCCAGCAGCTTAGACCCCTTCTTAAGGACGGTCGAGGGGAGCCTAAACATTCAGTACTTC
many	TRBD2	TRBV20-1	TRBJ2-3	CSARTSEEFNTQYF	TGCAGTGCTAGGACTAGCGAGGAATTCAATACGCAGTATTTT
few	NA	TRBV10-3	TRBJ1-2	CAISEGANYGYTF	TGTGCCATCAGTGAGGGGGCTAACTATGGCTACACCTTC
many	TRBD1	TRBV2	TRBJ2-5	CASSESGQGFETQYF	TGTGCCAGCAGTGAATCCGGACAGGGGTTCGAGACCCAGTACTTC
NA	TRBD2	TRBV6-1	TRBJ2-2	CASSERAGGLNTGELFF	TGTGCCAGCAGTGAAAGAGCGGGAGGGCTGAACACCGGGGAGCTGTTTTTT
NA	NA	TRBV10-2	TRBJ2-2	CASSVRGGELFF	TGCGCCAGCAGTGTAAGGGGGGGGGAGCTGTTTTTT
NA	NA	TRBV6-2/TRBV6-3	TRBJ2-6	CASTKPGSGANVLIF	TGTGCCAGCACTAAGCCAGGCTCTGGGGCCAACGTCCTGATTTTC
many	TRBD2	TRBV9	TRBJ2-5	CASSVFPSGKLLETQYF	TGTGCCAGCAGCGTTTTTCCTAGCGGGAAATTGTTGGAGACCCAGTACTTC
many	NA	TRBV11-3	TRBJ1-6	CASSFTFGRAHCNSPLHF	TGTGCCAGCAGCTTTACTTTCGGCAGGGCTCACTGTAATTCACCCCTCCACTTT
many	NA	TRBV11-2	TRBJ2-3	CASSLEQGPDTQYF	TGTGCCAGCAGCTTGGAACAGGGCCCAGATACGCAGTATTTT
NA	NA	TRBV11-2	TRBJ1-4	CASSLQTGSGGPLFF	TGTGCCAGCAGCCTACAAACCGGGTCGGGGGGGCCACTGTTTTTT
many	TRBD2	TRBV15	TRBJ2-1	CATSRGTSGSGEQFF	TGTGCCACCAGCAGAGGGACTAGCGGGAGCGGGGAGCAGTTCTTC
NA	NA	TRBV12-3/TRBV12-4	TRBJ2-7	CASSLRLEGTYEQYF	TGTGCCAGCAGTTTACGACTAGAGGGAACCTACGAGCAGTACTTC
NA	NA	TRBV24-1	TRBJ1-2	CATSDSGGPGGYTF	TGTGCCACCAGTGATTCGGGGGGTCCTGGAGGCTACACCTTC
NA	NA	TRBV3-1	TRBJ2-7	CASSQVPGLGAPEQYF	TGTGCCAGCAGCCAGGTTCCGGGACTTGGGGCTCCCGAGCAGTACTTC
many	TRBD2	TRBV28	TRBJ2-7	CASISGGLAGSYEQYF	TGTGCCAGCATCTCCGGCGGGCTAGCGGGCTCCTACGAGCAGTACTTC
many	TRBD2	TRBV7-8	TRBJ2-4	CASSLMGLAGWGKNIQYF	TGTGCCAGCAGCTTAATGGGGCTAGCGGGATGGGGCAAAAACATTCAGTACTTC
many	NA	TRBV7-9	TRBJ1-5	CASSLAGRQRGQPQHF	TGTGCCAGCAGCTTAGCTGGCAGACAAAGGGGTCAGCCCCAGCATTTT
many	NA	TRBV5-1	TRBJ1-5	CASSLDRDRPQHF	TGCGCCAGCAGCTTGGACAGGGATCGGCCCCAGCATTTT
few	TRBD1	TRBV5-1	TRBJ2-7	CASSAAGTGEQYF	TGCGCCAGCAGCGCTGCCGGGACAGGCGAGCAGTACTTC
NA	NA	TRBV10-3	TRBJ1-1	CAISGAGGISTEAFF	TGTGCCATCAGTGGGGCCGGTGGGATAAGTACTGAAGCTTTCTTT
many	NA	TRBV28	TRBJ1-5	CASSPKVTQHF	TGTGCCAGCAGTCCCAAGGTGACCCAGCATTTT
few	TRBD1	TRBV4-3	TRBJ1-2	CASSQFIRQGDNYGYTF	TGCGCCAGCAGCCAATTCATCCGACAGGGGGACAACTATGGCTACACCTTC
NA	TRBD1	TRBV7-3	TRBJ2-7	CASSSTGAAGQYF	TGTGCCAGCAGCTCGACAGGGGCTGCGGGGCAGTACTTC
many	NA	TRBV28	TRBJ1-2	CASSRRTNYGYTF	TGTGCCAGCAGCAGGAGGACTAACTATGGCTACACCTTC
many	TRBD2	TRBV6-1	TRBJ2-3	CASSEYGASGGYSTDTQYF	TGTGCCAGCAGTGAATATGGCGCTAGCGGGGGCTATAGCACAGATACGCAGTATTTT
few	TRBD2	TRBV7-2	TRBJ2-2	CASSLGLAGAGELFF	TGTGCCAGCAGCTTAGGACTAGCGGGAGCCGGGGAGCTGTTTTTT
few	NA	TRBV6-1	TRBJ2-1	CASSERGRDYNEQFF	TGTGCCAGCAGTGAAAGGGGCAGGGATTACAATGAGCAGTTCTTC